Listed below are T cell receptor beta chains from one sample, sequenced in a study of blood T cell repertoires in COVID-19. The method was immunoSEQ multiplex PCR; TCRdb's version includes in-frame clones alone and lacks a portion of them. The sample contains roughly 90,000 clones, approximately 79% of which appear only once. What was sequenced was peripheral blood. The receptors were sampled from an elderly woman with active or convalescent COVID-19. The CDR3 runs from the conserved cysteine through the conserved F or W.

j_call v_call cdr3_aa
TRBJ2-7 TRBV7-8 CASSLGTGGAPYEQYF
TRBJ2-1 TRBV7-3 CASSPGGASGQTKQFF
TRBJ2-1 TRBV6-2/TRBV6-3 CASSWGASGSSSYNEQFF
TRBJ1-1 TRBV7-9 CASSSNIMNTEAFF
TRBJ2-7 TRBV21-1 CASSKDPGIYEQYF
TRBJ1-6 TRBV2 CASSLTEGSPLHF
TRBJ2-2 TRBV6-5 CASSLSGTNTGELFF
TRBJ1-2 TRBV3-1/TRBV3-2 CASSPFSNYGYTF
TRBJ1-1 TRBV6-6 CASTTGGRDEAFF
TRBJ1-2 TRBV21-1 CASSKGDGTGVLGYTF
TRBJ1-4 TRBV27 CASSLLGTGGGEKLFF
TRBJ1-5 TRBV6-1 CASSEQAWSNQPQHF
TRBJ2-5 TRBV24-1 CATSDSFEETQYF
TRBJ2-3 TRBV9 CASSAEDTLPDTQYF
TRBJ1-1 TRBV7-2 CASSVHGGTLEAFF
TRBJ1-3 TRBV2 CASSVRGGNTIYF
TRBJ2-7 TRBV14 CASSRGPMYEQYF
TRBJ1-6 TRBV23-1 CASSQSLGRVNSPLHF
TRBJ1-3 TRBV6-5 CASSYSVTYSGNTIYF
TRBJ1-5 TRBV6-6 CASSWGQANQPQHF
TRBJ2-7 TRBV10-3 CAIKPGLADYEQYF
TRBJ1-1 TRBV6-6 CASTEDRGLRNTEAFF
TRBJ2-2 TRBV20-1 CSASPSGSGTGELFF
TRBJ1-4 TRBV30 CAWSVQTGGPEKLFF
TRBJ1-6 TRBV10-3 CAISVERDNSPLHF
TRBJ1-5 TRBV19 CATSTGQQDYSNQPQHF
TRBJ1-1 TRBV28 CASSWATVNTEAFF
TRBJ1-2 TRBV6-1 CASSEMAGTGDGYTF
TRBJ1-1 TRBV13 CASSLGGRTVNTEAFF
TRBJ2-1 TRBV7-2 CASSSSSGSNNEQFF
TRBJ2-7 TRBV29-1 CSVKSGTYEQYF
TRBJ1-4 TRBV2 CASGRGTNEKLFF
TRBJ2-1 TRBV4-3 CASSQVTGAGGRLSYNEQFF
TRBJ2-7 TRBV11-1 CASSYTSGGIYEQYF
TRBJ2-7 TRBV7-9 CASSPTGAGVGSYEQYF
TRBJ2-7 TRBV9 CASSPSGSSYEQYF
TRBJ2-7 TRBV6-5 CASSRDPGHSYEQYF
TRBJ1-2 TRBV30 CAWSAGGNYGYTF
TRBJ1-1 TRBV7-8 CASSPTGNTEAFF
TRBJ2-2 TRBV30 CAWSQYRELFF
TRBJ1-3 TRBV5-5 CASSLGSQSSGNTIYF
TRBJ2-2 TRBV19 CASISVRTSGYTGELFF
TRBJ1-2 TRBV5-1 CASSLGQHYGYTF
TRBJ2-5 TRBV19 CASSTGGVGPIPETQYF
TRBJ2-4 TRBV3-1/TRBV3-2 CASSQGETKNIQYF
TRBJ2-7 TRBV7-2 CASSLVEGASYEQYF
TRBJ1-2 TRBV7-2 CASSQKGVQSYGYTF
TRBJ1-2 TRBV18 CASPRNTWTGEAGGLGGYTF